The entry below describes one TCR beta chain. This entry is derived from a study of blood T cell repertoires in COVID-19. The trim removed 6 bases at V and 2 bases at J, leaving 4 bases unmatched. This CDR3 is built from 14 residues. Looked up from germline, CDR1 is MNHEY and CDR2 is SVGEGT. Clones were read by immunoSEQ multiplex PCR, and TCRdb kept only the in-frame ones, dropping some. The repertoire holds over 200,000 clones, 80% to 90% seen once, with about 9% in the top ten. Each recovered donor of Cohort 3 presented with two negative PCRs, clearance, or symptom resolution. Sequenced input: PBMCs or T cells enriched from blood (not recorded which). This TCR came from a man aged 35-49 years who had recovered from COVID-19. V usage is TRBV6-2 or TRBV6-3 and J usage is TRBJ1-5; TRBD1 matches 7 bases. The CDR3 reads CASSLGQGNQPQHF. The CDR3 DNA sequence: TGTGCCAGCAGCCTAGGACAGGGCAATCAGCCCCAGCATTTT.